The rows below give T cell receptor beta chains drawn from one sample of a study of beta chain features in type 1 diabetes. Using immunoSEQ multiplex PCR, the repertoire was profiled, and TCRdb retains in-frame clones only, with some absent. The sample has about 640,000 clones, over 10% seen once. Material for sequencing was naive CD4+ T cells from blood. The receptors were gathered from a man aged 30-40 years with type 1 diabetes. Both conserved end residues are part of each CDR3. D genes are given only for firm matches. Clone sizes are given selectively: once, few, many, or a class where the clone is expanded.

TRBJ1-2 . . TRBV7-9 CASSLTAGYTF TGTGCCAGCAGCTTAACGGCCGGCTACACCTTC
TRBJ2-1 . . TRBV21-1 CASSACPRDPARSEQFF TGTGCCAGCAGCGCTTGCCCCCGGGATCCCGCACGATCTGAGCAGTTCTTC
TRBJ2-1 . . TRBV5-6 CASSLGGPGAEQFF TGTGCCAGCAGCTTGGGAGGGCCGGGGGCTGAGCAGTTCTTC
TRBJ1-1 . . TRBV5-4 CASSPLRDTRNTEAFF TGTGCCAGCAGCCCGCTCCGGGACACCAGGAACACTGAAGCTTTCTTT
TRBJ1-6 . . TRBV9 CASSAQVLNSPLHF TGTGCCAGCAGCGCACAGGTCTTAAATTCACCCCTCCACTTT
TRBJ1-1 . . TRBV18 CASSLRTEITEAFF TGTGCCAGCTCCCTAAGGACAGAGATAACTGAAGCTTTCTTT
TRBJ2-5 few TRBD2 TRBV9 CASSVGGGRYQETQYF TGTGCCAGCAGCGTAGGCGGGGGGCGCTACCAAGAGACCCAGTACTTC
TRBJ1-2 . . TRBV2 CASSEAQGQPHGYTF TGTGCCAGCAGTGAAGCGCAAGGACAGCCGCATGGCTACACCTTC
TRBJ2-5 . . TRBV5-1 CASSLAPQETQYF TGCGCCAGCAGCTTGGCCCCCCAAGAGACCCAGTACTTC
TRBJ2-5 . . TRBV29-1 CTTGQGLETQYF TGCACCACGGGCCAGGGGCTTGAGACCCAGTACTTC
TRBJ1-1 few . TRBV13 CASSLSWLTEAFF TGTGCCAGCAGCTTAAGTTGGCTCACTGAAGCTTTCTTT
TRBJ1-5 . . TRBV21-1 CASSTRGLEGNQPQHF TGTGCCAGCAGCACCAGGGGGCTGGAAGGCAATCAGCCCCAGCATTTT
TRBJ1-2 . . TRBV5-4 CASSFLQTGEYGYTF TGTGCCAGCAGCTTTCTACAGACAGGTGAATATGGCTACACCTTC
TRBJ2-2 . . TRBV5-1 CASSPGHEHGELFF TGCGCCAGCAGCCCTGGACACGAACACGGGGAGCTGTTTTTT
TRBJ1-1 . . TRBV25-1 CASSDPGKGTEAFF TGTGCCAGCAGTGACCCCGGGAAGGGGACTGAAGCTTTCTTT
TRBJ2-6 many . TRBV28 CASTPRGSGANVLTF TGTGCCAGCACCCCTCGAGGCTCTGGGGCCAACGTCCTGACTTTC
TRBJ2-5 few . TRBV6-1 CASLRLQETQYF TGTGCCTCCCTAAGGCTACAAGAGACCCAGTACTTC
TRBJ2-3 . . TRBV7-9 CASSRTDLRNSAF TGTGCCAGCAGCCGTACCGACCTACGGAACAGTGCCTTT
TRBJ1-1 . TRBD1 TRBV5-1 CASRTGQGTEAFF TGCGCCAGCAGAACCGGACAGGGCACTGAAGCTTTCTTT
TRBJ1-6 . . TRBV4-3 CASSHSRGDSPLHF TGCGCCAGCAGTCACTCCAGGGGTGATTCACCCCTCCACTTT
TRBJ2-6 . . TRBV9 CASSVEGRRTGANVLTF TGTGCCAGCAGCGTGGAGGGAAGAAGGACTGGGGCCAACGTCCTGACTTTC
TRBJ1-1 . . TRBV6-5 CASSSSIVTEAFF TGTGCCAGCAGTTCCAGTATCGTTACTGAAGCTTTCTTT
TRBJ2-5 few TRBD1 TRBV6-5 CASSYNGQGETQYF TGTGCCAGCAGCTATAACGGACAGGGAGAGACCCAGTACTTC
TRBJ2-5 . TRBD2 TRBV7-2 CASGMTSKETQYF TGTGCCAGCGGGATGACTAGCAAGGAGACCCAGTACTTC
TRBJ1-1 . . TRBV18 CASSPPNSGMNTEAFF TGTGCCAGCTCACCACCGAATTCGGGGATGAACACTGAAGCTTTCTTT
TRBJ2-5 . TRBD2 TRBV6-6 CASSYRTSGGEETQYF TGTGCCAGCAGTTATAGGACTAGCGGCGGCGAAGAGACCCAGTACTTC
TRBJ2-1 . TRBD1 TRBV12-5 CASALGQGYNEQFF TGTGCTAGTGCCCTGGGACAGGGCTACAATGAGCAGTTCTTC
TRBJ2-3 . TRBD1 TRBV10-3 CAISALDRVPDTQYF TGTGCCATCAGTGCCCTAGACAGGGTACCAGATACGCAGTATTTT
TRBJ2-5 few TRBD2 TRBV5-1 CASSPGTSGGAKYF TGCGCCAGCAGCCCCGGGACTAGCGGGGGCGCGAAGTACTTC
TRBJ2-2 . . TRBV4-2 CASSQAAGLYTGELFF TGTGCCAGCAGCCAAGCAGCTGGGCTCTACACCGGGGAGCTGTTTTTT
TRBJ2-3 . . TRBV2 CASSGAEVGTDTQYF TGTGCCAGCAGTGGGGCGGAGGTGGGCACAGATACGCAGTATTTT
TRBJ1-5 . . TRBV7-9 CASSFEGSFGDQPQHF TGTGCCAGCAGCTTCGAAGGGTCGTTCGGGGATCAGCCCCAGCATTTT
TRBJ2-7 few . TRBV6-5 CASSYSNPGIEQYF TGTGCCAGCAGTTACTCGAATCCGGGCATCGAGCAGTACTTC
TRBJ2-2 few . TRBV30 CAWKVGSSPRELFF TGTGCCTGGAAGGTGGGGTCCTCACCTAGGGAGCTGTTTTTT
TRBJ1-6 few TRBD1 TRBV28 CATETGDLSPLHF TGTGCCACCGAAACAGGGGATCTTTCACCCCTCCACTTT
TRBJ1-2 . . TRBV6-5 CASRGTAHGYTF TGTGCCAGCAGGGGGACGGCCCATGGCTACACCTTC
TRBJ1-4 . . TRBV5-4 CASSLEKGPWEKLFF TGTGCCAGCAGCTTAGAGAAGGGTCCCTGGGAAAAACTGTTTTTT
TRBJ2-1 few . TRBV11-1 CASSLWTVYNEQFF TGTGCCAGCAGCTTATGGACAGTCTACAATGAGCAGTTCTTC
TRBJ2-7 few . TRBV7-2 CASSYFPTGGEQYF TGTGCCAGCAGCTATTTTCCGACAGGAGGCGAGCAGTACTTC
TRBJ1-5 few . TRBV27 CATEMDSNQPQHF TGTGCCACCGAAATGGATAGCAATCAGCCCCAGCATTTT
TRBJ2-3 few . TRBV4-1 CASSQDPATDTQYF TGCGCCAGCAGCCAAGACCCAGCGACAGATACGCAGTATTTT
TRBJ2-7 . . TRBV6-5 CASSYSFGYEQYF TGTGCCAGCAGTTACTCTTTCGGGTACGAGCAGTACTTC
TRBJ2-3 few . TRBV2 CASRISTDTQYF TGTGCCAGCAGAATCTCCACAGATACGCAGTATTTT
TRBJ2-5 . . TRBV4-3 CANSQDWLASKTQYF TGCGCCAACAGCCAAGATTGGCTAGCGTCGAAGACCCAGTACTTC
TRBJ2-3 . . TRBV6-6 CASNFQGSTDTQYF TGTGCCAGCAATTTTCAGGGTTCCACAGATACGCAGTATTTT
TRBJ2-1 . . TRBV30 CARRSGLGDSSYNEQFF TGTGCCCGCAGGAGCGGACTAGGGGACAGCTCCTACAATGAGCAGTTCTTC
TRBJ2-5 . TRBD2 TRBV9 CASSLGTSGGSSKTQYF TGTGCCAGCAGCCTAGGGACTAGCGGGGGATCGTCGAAGACCCAGTACTTC
TRBJ2-2 few TRBD1 TRBV2 CGSWGQGTPSNTGELFF TGTGGCTCCTGGGGACAGGGGACCCCCTCGAACACCGGGGAGCTGTTTTTT
TRBJ2-5 few . TRBV29-1 CSVGGAGQGQETQYF TGCAGCGTTGGGGGAGCAGGGCAGGGGCAAGAGACCCAGTACTTC
TRBJ2-6 few . TRBV5-1 CASSLETGANVLTF TGCGCCAGCAGCTTGGAGACTGGGGCCAACGTCCTGACTTTC
TRBJ2-1 few TRBD1 TRBV19 CASSVDRGWYNEQFF TGTGCCAGTAGTGTGGACAGGGGGTGGTACAATGAGCAGTTCTTC
TRBJ2-3 few . TRBV14 CASSPYGGSKPTDTQYF TGTGCCAGCAGCCCCTACGGCGGCTCGAAACCCACAGATACGCAGTATTTT
TRBJ2-2 few TRBD1 TRBV29-1 CSAIGTGVGELFF TGCAGCGCTATCGGGACAGGAGTCGGGGAGCTGTTTTTT
TRBJ2-7 few . TRBV20-1 CSASLGYEQYF TGCAGTGCTAGCTTGGGCTACGAGCAGTACTTC